This T cell receptor (beta chain) comes out of a study of cytomegalovirus exposure and HLA in healthy donors. The CDR3 runs to 15 residues. V shed 3 bases and J shed 9 bases, with 15 bases lying between them. Germline CDR1 and CDR2: MNHEY and SVGAGI. It was with 60 Vbeta and 13 Jbeta primers that the PCR ran. The repertoire was sequenced with immunoSEQ multiplex PCR; TCRdb's copy has only in-frame clones and lacks some. The table lists some 200,000 clones, roughly 84% of them singletons. The sequence was collected from a woman aged 45-65 years in good health and CMV-seropositive. The gene calls are TRBV6-5 and TRBJ1-6; tentatively, D is TRBD1 (5 bases). Sequencing input: PBMCs. The chain's CDR3 is CASSYGGGEGSPLHF. CDR3 nucleotide sequence: TGTGCCAGCAGTTATGGGGGGGGAGAAGGTTCACCCCTCCACTTT.